The entry below describes one TCR beta chain. Its antigen is unidentified. This specimen belongs to a study of T cells expressing NK-cell markers. Study context: Researchers got TCR beta repertoires out of sorted CD3+CD56+NKG2C+, CD3+CD56+NKG2C- and CD3+CD56-NKG2C+ T cells. Findings and caveats of the study: Once again these clonotypes came out on top in the CD3+CD56-NKG2C+ fraction of a few donors. Top CD8+ clonotypes included the dominant CD3+CD56+NKG2C+ clonotypes in roughly 6 donors.

A 5'RACE template switching approach incorporating UMIs was used to make TCR beta cDNA. After re-calling the 5' RACE reads, TCRdb lists one entry per CDR3 protein, DNA absent. Its listing shows about 390,000 distinct CDR3 sequences. The CDR3 sequence is 16 residues long. This TCR came from a woman aged 50 to 60 in good health. Input material: blood T cells: a sorted CD56 or NKG2C T cell subset, CD4+ or CD8+ T cells, or bulk PBMC T cells (not recorded which). V and J are TRBV12-3 or TRBV12-4 and TRBJ1-5. CDR3 protein: CASSLVAGEGNQPQHF.